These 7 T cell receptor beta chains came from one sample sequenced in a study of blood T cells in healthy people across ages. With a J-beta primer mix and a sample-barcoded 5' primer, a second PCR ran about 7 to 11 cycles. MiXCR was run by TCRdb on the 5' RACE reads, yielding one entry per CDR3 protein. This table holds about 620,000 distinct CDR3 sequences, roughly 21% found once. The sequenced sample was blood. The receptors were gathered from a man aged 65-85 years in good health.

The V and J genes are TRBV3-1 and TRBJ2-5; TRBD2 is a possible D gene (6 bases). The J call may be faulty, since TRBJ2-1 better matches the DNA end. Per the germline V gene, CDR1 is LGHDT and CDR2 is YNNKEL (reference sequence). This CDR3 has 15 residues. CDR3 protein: CASSQQPGTYNEQFF. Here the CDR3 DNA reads TGTGCCAGCAGCCAACAACCCGGGACTTACAATGAGCAGTTCTTC.

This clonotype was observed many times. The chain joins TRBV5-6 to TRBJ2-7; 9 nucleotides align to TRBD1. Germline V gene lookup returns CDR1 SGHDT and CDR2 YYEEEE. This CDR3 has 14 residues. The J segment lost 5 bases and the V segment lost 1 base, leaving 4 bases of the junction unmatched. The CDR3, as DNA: TGTGCCAGCAGCTTGTGGGACAGGGAGGACGAGCAGTACTTC. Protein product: CASSLWDREDEQYF.

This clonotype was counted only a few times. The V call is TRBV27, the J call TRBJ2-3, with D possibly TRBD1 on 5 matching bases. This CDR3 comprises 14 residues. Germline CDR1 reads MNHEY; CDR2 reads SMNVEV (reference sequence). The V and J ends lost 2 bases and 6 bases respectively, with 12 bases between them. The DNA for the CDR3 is TGTGCCAGCAGTTTACTACAGGCGGCGGATACGCAGTATTTT. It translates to CASSLLQAADTQYF.

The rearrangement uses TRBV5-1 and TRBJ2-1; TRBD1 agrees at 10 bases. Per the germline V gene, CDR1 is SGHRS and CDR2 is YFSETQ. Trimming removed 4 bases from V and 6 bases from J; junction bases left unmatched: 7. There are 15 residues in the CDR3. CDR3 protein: CASSQPGQGINEQFF. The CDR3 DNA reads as TGCGCCAGCAGCCAGCCGGGACAGGGGATCAATGAGCAGTTCTTC.

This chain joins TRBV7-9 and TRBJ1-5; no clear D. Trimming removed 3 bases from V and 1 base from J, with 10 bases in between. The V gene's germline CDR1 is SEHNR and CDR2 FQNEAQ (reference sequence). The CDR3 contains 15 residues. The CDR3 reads CASSFPGRSNQPQHF. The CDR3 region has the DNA TGTGCCAGCAGCTTTCCGGGGAGGAGCAATCAGCCCCAGCATTTT.

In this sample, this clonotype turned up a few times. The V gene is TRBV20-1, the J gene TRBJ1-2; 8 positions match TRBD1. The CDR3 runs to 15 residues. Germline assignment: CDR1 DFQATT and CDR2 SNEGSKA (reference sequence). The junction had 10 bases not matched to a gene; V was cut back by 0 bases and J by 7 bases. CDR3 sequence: CSARDAKDRAGGYTF. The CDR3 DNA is TGCAGTGCTAGAGACGCTAAGGACAGGGCGGGTGGCTACACCTTC.

CDR3 sequence reads: CASSGDRVTGELFF. CDR3 coding DNA: TGTGCCAGTAGCGGAGACAGGGTCACCGGGGAGCTGTTTTTT. This chain connects TRBV19 to TRBJ2-2, with 7 bases aligning to TRBD1. Germline V gene sequence: CDR1 LNHDA, CDR2 SQIVND (reference sequence). With V trimmed by 6 bases and J by 4 bases, 5 bases remained unmatched. This CDR3 comprises 14 residues.